This T cell receptor (beta chain) was profiled in a study of Graves' ophthalmopathy and Graves' hyperthyroidism. Overall study: Before any treatment, peripheral blood was taken at the initial diagnosis. Study findings and constraints: Blood contained most expanded thyroid clonotypes exceeding 0.001 frequency.

The authors amplified TCR beta CDR3 regions from RNA transcripts. RT-PCR was first run with HTBI primers, then multiplex PCR in a second round. TCRdb re-called the multiplex PCR reads with MiXCR, one entry per CDR3 protein. The repertoire holds some 750,000 distinct CDR3 sequences, with 40% as singletons. Patients were excluded if they had other autoimmune diseases or uncontrolled infections, and likewise if pregnancy or lactation applied. An approximately 10 ml volume of fresh peripheral blood provided the PBMCs. As to this clonotype: Its antigen remains unknown.

The CDR3 is made up of 15 amino acids. The V end was cut by 7 bases, the J end by 7 bases, with 19 bases between. CDR1 KGHDR and CDR2 SFDVKD come from the germline V gene. Sequencing was carried out using peripheral blood. V is TRBV24-1 and J is TRBJ1-5; D is ambiguous. The sequence came from an adult man with Graves' ophthalmopathy. The CDR3 sequence is CATSSQGTQRQPQHF. The CDR3 region has the DNA TGTGCCACCAGCAGCCAAGGTACGCAGAGGCAGCCCCAGCATTTT.